This entry concerns a single T cell receptor (beta chain). It lacks a known antigen. Base qualities were left out, and no much larger clone turns up one base away. This record belongs to a study of response to subunit inactivated influenza vaccine (dated by TCRdb to about 2018). With respect to the entire study: The study used deep quantitative T cell receptor repertoire profiling to track responses to a trivalent subunit inactivated influenza vaccine.

Broad study findings and their caveats: The authors proposed that each seasonal influenza vaccination may bring in only a limited number of new T cells.

As encoded in the germline V gene (reference sequence), CDR1 is MNHEY while CDR2 is SMNVEV. The junction carries 19 bases between V and J, which are trimmed by 3 bases and 8 bases respectively. Counted from cysteine to phenylalanine, this CDR3 has 16 amino acids. Only the CDR3 DNA is retained, 48 bases long and in frame from the first base. Receptor amplification or capture employed RT-PCR. TCRdb lists the instrument as Illumina HiSeq 2500. TCRdb reworked the public reads: Q25 trimming with fastp, MiXCR clone assembly, productive beta chains retained. Every distinct CDR3 protein forms one entry, paired with its most common genes and DNA. Across this sample there are hundreds of thousands of distinct CDR3 sequences, with about a sixth seen only once. The biggest ten clones account for around a tenth of the sample.

The receptor chain draws on TRBV27 and TRBJ1-4; the best D guess is TRBD1, with 6 bases matching. The material was PBMCs from blood, obtained less than 13 days after vaccination. The clonotype originates from a man in his fifties or sixties who received an inactivated influenza vaccine. Donor details come from another sample of the same person, matched by shared clones. The nucleotide sequence reads TGTGCCAGCAGTTTTATCCAGCCGGGACAAGAGGAAAAACTGTTTTTT. Its coded protein is CASSFIQPGQEEKLFF.